This is a list of T cell receptor beta chains from one sample in a study of T cell changes during pregnancy in multiple sclerosis. This table comes from immunoSEQ multiplex PCR, and its TCRdb copy is limited to in-frame clones, with some not included. The top ten clones hold approximately 1.2% of a sample with approximately 40,000 clones, about 92% of them seen once. The sequenced material came from peripheral blood. These receptors were taken from a female donor with multiple sclerosis, enrolled in a pregnancy study. The CDR3 runs from the conserved cysteine through the conserved F or W. D genes are given only for firm matches. Not every row has a clone size; where given, it reads once, few, many or a size class.

>once|TRBD2|TRBJ2-1|TRBV5-4
CASSSGLAFNNEQFF
TGTGCCAGCAGCTCGGGACTAGCGTTTAACAATGAGCAGTTCTTC
>.|TRBD1|TRBJ2-7|TRBV6-5
CASSTDRAYEQYF
TGTGCCAGCAGCACCGACAGGGCCTACGAGCAGTACTTC
>.|TRBD2|TRBJ2-2|TRBV7-2
CASSSRPSGNTGELFF
TGTGCCAGCAGCTCGAGGCCTAGCGGGAACACCGGGGAGCTGTTTTTT
>.|TRBD2|TRBJ2-1|TRBV7-9
CASSLAPLAGVPNEQFF
TGTGCCAGCAGCTTAGCGCCTCTAGCGGGAGTCCCCAATGAGCAGTTCTTC
>.|.|TRBJ2-7|TRBV2
CASSLDSAGSYEQYF
TGTGCCAGCAGTCTTGACAGCGCGGGCTCCTACGAGCAGTACTTC
>.|.|TRBJ1-1|TRBV6-1
CASSPGADWTEAFF
TGTGCCAGCAGTCCCGGGGCTGATTGGACTGAAGCTTTCTTT
>.|TRBD2|TRBJ2-2|TRBV18
CASSPPGLAGGKANTGELFF
TGTGCCAGCTCACCGCCGGGACTAGCGGGAGGGAAGGCGAACACCGGGGAGCTGTTTTTT
>.|.|TRBJ2-7|TRBV7-9
CASSEDTYEQYF
TGTGCCAGCAGCGAGGACACCTACGAGCAGTACTTC
>.|.|TRBJ1-2|TRBV7-2
CASSFGGSGYTF
TGTGCCAGCAGCTTTGGGGGAAGTGGCTACACCTTC
>.|.|TRBJ1-4|TRBV13
CASSLGSEKLFF
TGTGCCAGCAGTCTAGGGAGCGAAAAACTGTTTTTT
>.|TRBD2|TRBJ2-7|TRBV5-5
CASSLGEGIDEQYF
TGTGCCAGCAGCTTGGGGGAGGGAATCGACGAGCAGTACTTC
>.|.|TRBJ1-1|TRBV19
CASSSRAMGEDTEAFF
TGTGCCAGTAGTAGCCGCGCTATGGGCGAGGACACTGAAGCTTTCTTT
>.|TRBD2|TRBJ2-3|TRBV14
CASSQSAAGGTDTQYF
TGTGCCAGCAGCCAGTCCGCTGCGGGAGGCACAGATACGCAGTATTTT
>.|TRBD2|TRBJ2-7|TRBV5-1
CASSFETSGAYEQYF
TGCGCCAGCAGCTTTGAGACTAGCGGGGCCTACGAGCAGTACTTC
>once|TRBD1|TRBJ2-1|TRBV28
CASSTIYSGQGRTSYNEQFF
TGTGCCAGCAGTACCATATACTCAGGACAGGGCCGAACCTCCTACAATGAGCAGTTCTTC
>.|.|TRBJ1-2|TRBV19
CASSFPDQGRVGYTF
TGTGCCAGTAGTTTTCCCGACCAGGGGAGGGTTGGCTACACCTTC
>.|.|TRBJ2-2|TRBV4-1
CASSSYGGELFF
TGCGCCAGCAGCTCGTATGGCGGGGAGCTGTTTTTT
>.|.|TRBJ2-3|TRBV27
CASSPLMGTGDTQYF
TGTGCCAGCAGTCCCCTCATGGGGACGGGAGATACGCAGTATTTT
>.|.|TRBJ1-4|TRBV19
CASSIRPGGKLFF
TGTGCCAGTAGTATTAGACCGGGGGGGAAACTGTTTTTT
>.|.|TRBJ1-1|TRBV6-1
CASSEGGHTEAFF
TGTGCCAGCAGTGAAGGGGGGCACACTGAAGCTTTCTTT
>.|.|TRBJ2-1|TRBV21-1
CASSKARPYNEQFF
TGTGCCAGCAGCAAAGCCAGGCCCTACAATGAGCAGTTCTTC
>.|.|TRBJ2-7|TRBV19
CASTPSFASYEQYF
TGTGCCAGTACTCCTAGCTTCGCGTCCTACGAGCAGTACTTC
>.|.|TRBJ2-5|TRBV6-5
CASSYSNAISKTQYF
TGTGCCAGCAGTTACTCGAACGCGATCTCCAAGACCCAGTACTTC
>few|.|TRBJ2-5|TRBV11-3
CASSSYSMETQYF
TGTGCCAGCAGCTCGTATTCAATGGAGACCCAGTACTTC
>.|.|TRBJ2-5|TRBV27
CASSQHRDIEQETQYF
TGTGCCAGCAGTCAACACCGGGACATTGAACAAGAGACCCAGTACTTC
>.|.|TRBJ1-5|TRBV30
CAWSRGLAQPQHF
TGTGCCTGGAGCCGGGGCTTGGCGCAGCCCCAGCATTTT
>.|.|TRBJ1-5|TRBV5-1
CASSLAWGGDQPQHF
TGCGCCAGCAGCTTGGCCTGGGGGGGAGACCAGCCCCAGCATTTT
>.|TRBD1|TRBJ1-2|TRBV4-2
CASSQGQGGNYGYTF
TGTGCCAGCAGCCAGGGACAGGGGGGCAACTATGGCTACACCTTC
>.|.|TRBJ2-6|TRBV10-2
CASTPGHGPLGANVLTF
TGCGCCAGCACTCCGGGACACGGCCCTCTCGGGGCCAACGTCCTGACTTTC
>.|.|TRBJ2-1|TRBV5-1
CASSLLHGAVSYNEQFF
TGCGCCAGCAGCTTGCTCCACGGGGCAGTCTCCTACAATGAGCAGTTCTTC
>.|TRBD1|TRBJ2-4|TRBV7-9
CASTGDRRPKNIQYF
TGTGCCAGCACCGGGGACAGGCGGCCCAAAAACATTCAGTACTTC
>.|TRBD1|TRBJ2-7|TRBV10-3
CAISDLGDRSYEQYF
TGTGCCATCAGTGACTTAGGGGACAGGTCTTACGAGCAGTACTTC
>once|.|TRBJ1-1|TRBV13
CASSPLPEAFF
TGTGCCAGCAGCCCCCTACCTGAAGCTTTCTTT
>once|.|TRBJ2-7|TRBV6-5
CASSSSDRNYEQYF
TGTGCCAGCAGTTCTTCCGACAGAAACTACGAGCAGTACTTC
>.|TRBD1|TRBJ1-4|TRBV4-2
CASSPWTGGNLYEKLFF
TGTGCCAGCAGCCCCTGGACAGGGGGTAATTTGTATGAAAAACTGTTTTTT
>.|TRBD1|TRBJ2-5|TRBV2
CASRNDRGPQETQYF
TGTGCCAGCAGAAACGACAGGGGGCCCCAAGAGACCCAGTACTTC
>.|TRBD2|TRBJ2-1|TRBV6-6
CASSPPLAGNEQFF
TGTGCCAGCAGCCCCCCCCTAGCGGGCAATGAGCAGTTCTTC
>medium-sized|.|TRBJ2-1|TRBV11-3
CASSLVVGASPKSGNEQFF
TGTGCCAGCAGCTTAGTAGTGGGGGCCTCCCCCAAGTCCGGCAATGAGCAGTTCTTC
>.|.|TRBJ1-1|TRBV6-5
CASSYSGENTEAFF
TGTGCCAGCAGTTACTCGGGGGAGAACACTGAAGCTTTCTTT
>.|.|TRBJ2-7|TRBV13
CASSLGRYSYEQYF
TGTGCCAGCAGCTTAGGACGGTACTCCTACGAGCAGTACTTC